Below, 28 T cell receptor beta chains from the same sample are listed, as sequenced in a study of blood T cell repertoires in COVID-19. TCRdb keeps only in-frame clones here, not all; method: immunoSEQ multiplex PCR. Of some 72,000 clones in the sample, 75% to 90% were seen once. The sequencing input was peripheral blood. The source of these receptors is a man in his 60s with acute or convalescent COVID-19.

The genes are TRBV2 and TRBJ2-5; D gene uncertain. Germline lookup yields CDR1 SNHLY and CDR2 FYNNEI. This CDR3 has 13 residues. V shed 1 base and J shed 1 base, with 4 bases lying between them. The chain's CDR3 is CASSEVSQETQYF. CDR3 nucleotide sequence: TGTGCCAGCAGTGAAGTATCCCAAGAGACCCAGTACTTC. The whole variable domain, filled in from reference TRBV2 and TRBJ2-5, reads EPEVTQTPSHQVTQMGQEVILRCVPISNHLYFYWYRQILGQKVEFLVSFYNNEISEKSEIFDDQFSVERPDGSNFTLKIRSTKLEDSAMYFCASSEVSQETQYFGPGTRLLVL.

The chain has TRBV24-1 and TRBJ1-2; TRBD1 matches 8 bases. Germline loops: CDR1 KGHDR, CDR2 SFDVKD. The CDR3 totals 14 residues. Germline trimming cut 4 bases from V and 6 bases from J; bases unmatched to any gene: 6. The CDR3 region is CATSEGRGLDGYTF. The CDR3 bases are TGTGCCACCAGTGAGGGCAGGGGGCTCGATGGCTACACCTTC.

This clone is a singleton in its sample. The chain couples TRBV2 to TRBJ2-2; TRBD1 might be the D (6 bases). CDR1 and CDR2 from the germline V gene are SNHLY and FYNNEI. This CDR3 region has 15 residues. The V end was cut by 7 bases, the J end by 5 bases, with 17 bases between. The CDR3 reads CASKPQGRGTGELFF. The CDR3 coding sequence is TGTGCCAGCAAGCCACAGGGCCGAGGGACCGGGGAGCTGTTTTTT.

The chain links TRBV11-2 to TRBJ1-1; D perhaps matches TRBD1 (5 bases). From germline, CDR1 is SGHAT and CDR2 FQNNGV. The V gene lost 3 bases and the J gene lost 8 bases, with 7 bases spanning the gap. The CDR3 has 11 residues. The DNA for the CDR3 is TGTGCCAGCAGCTTTGACAGAGAAGCTTTCTTT. This encodes CASSFDREAFF. The variable domain in full, with the rest retrieved from reference TRBV11-2 and TRBJ1-1, is EAGVAQSPRYKIIEKRQSVAFWCNPISGHATLYWYQQILGQGPKLLIQFQNNGVVDDSQLPKDRFSAERLKGVDSTLKIQPAKLEDSAVYLCASSFDREAFFGQGTRLTVV.

This sequence joins TRBV19 and TRBJ1-1; D not certain. Germline V lookup: CDR1 LNHDA, CDR2 SQIVND (reference sequence). V dropped 3 bases and J dropped 3 bases, with 17 bases sitting between them. The CDR3 length is 16 residues. CDR3 residues: CASSMRQRASDTEAFF. CDR3 nucleotides: TGTGCCAGTAGTATGAGGCAGAGGGCAAGCGACACTGAAGCTTTCTTT.

The genes are TRBV12-3 or TRBV12-4 and TRBJ1-4, with TRBD1 as a possible D gene (6 bases). V was trimmed by 7 bases and J by 6 bases, leaving 12 bases between them. The CDR3 loop spans 13 amino acids. This chain's CDR3 is CASKTGLHEKLFF. The CDR3 DNA is TGTGCCAGCAAAACAGGGTTACATGAAAAACTGTTTTTT.

The chain combines TRBV10-2 with TRBJ1-5, with D tentatively TRBD1 (6 bases). Trimming cost V 5 bases and J 2 bases, with 10 bases left between them. The CDR3 totals 14 residues. Looked up from germline, CDR1 is WSHSY and CDR2 is SAAADI. CDR3 protein: CASSLGGGNQPQHF. In nucleotides, the CDR3 is TGCGCCAGCAGTTTAGGGGGGGGCAATCAGCCCCAGCATTTT.

In nucleotides, the CDR3 is TGTGCCAGCAGCTTACAGGGGGGAACTGGAAACACCATATATTTT. Translated, it gives CASSLQGGTGNTIYF. The chain couples TRBV5-4 to TRBJ1-3, with TRBD1 matching over 8 bases. Germline assignment: CDR1 SGHNT and CDR2 YYREEE (reference sequence). Trimming removed 2 bases from V and 2 bases from J; junction bases left unmatched: 3. CDR3 size: 15 residues.

This clone was found once. The gene calls are TRBV6-4 and TRBJ2-7; no clear D. Trimming stripped 4 bases from V and 3 bases from J, with 13 bases between. The CDR3 totals 14 residues. Germline values: CDR1 MRHNA, CDR2 SNTAGT. CDR3 DNA sequence: TGTGCCAGCAGTGGCTCCTCGTGCGGCTACGAGCAGTACTTC. Translating it yields CASSGSSCGYEQYF.

This clone was seen once. The chain uses TRBV28 and TRBJ2-7; TRBD1 is a possible D gene (6 bases). The CDR3 extends over 14 amino acids. Trimming removed 6 bases at V and 0 bases at J, with 12 bases between. Germline V CDR1 and CDR2: MDHEN, SYDVKM. CDR3 in amino acids: CASRKRGGSYEQYF. The DNA of the CDR3 is TGTGCCAGCAGAAAGAGAGGGGGCTCCTACGAGCAGTACTTC.

V and J are TRBV5-5 and TRBJ2-1; D is ambiguous. The CDR3 spans 13 residues. Trimming shortened V by 3 bases and J by 5 bases, and 9 bases separated the two germline ends. CDR1 SGHKS and CDR2 YYEKEE come from the germline V gene (reference sequence). The CDR3 coding sequence is TGTGCCAGCAGCTCACAGTTAAACAATGAGCAGTTCTTC. Translating gives CASSSQLNNEQFF.

The chain has TRBV5-1 and TRBJ2-3, with 10 positions matching TRBD2. The germline V gene encodes CDR1 SGHRS and CDR2 YFSETQ. This CDR3 region has 15 residues. Losses at the gene ends were 2 bases for V and 4 bases for J; bases not matched to a gene: 4. The CDR3 protein is CASSLLGLAADTQYF. CDR3 DNA: TGCGCCAGCAGCTTACTCGGACTAGCGGCAGATACGCAGTATTTT. Full variable domain (remainder filled in from reference TRBV5-1 and TRBJ2-3): KAGVTQTPRYLIKTRGQQVTLSCSPISGHRSVSWYQQTPGQGLQFLFEYFSETQRNKGNFPGRFSGRQFSNSRSEMNVSTLELGDSALYLCASSLLGLAADTQYFGPGTRLTVL.

This chain connects TRBV21-1 to TRBJ2-3; TRBD1, the D gene given by the table, was not confirmed from the DNA. TRBV21-1 is listed as a pseudogene. The CDR3 runs 13 residues. Here the CDR3 reads CASSGPGPDTQYF. The CDR3 DNA reads TGTGCCAGCAGCGGTCCAGGTCCAGATACGCAGTATTTT.

About this clone: An end of the junction differs from the germline gene, which may be a read error. This chain joins TRBV25-1 and TRBJ1-6; 11 bases match TRBD1. Germline lookup yields CDR1 MGHDK and CDR2 SYGVNS. The CDR3 is made up of 16 amino acids. For the CDR3, the DNA is TGTGCCAGCAGGGAATCCGGGACAGGGGGTAATTCACCCCTCCACTTT. Translating it yields CASRESGTGGNSPLHF.

The CDR3 DNA is TGTGCCAGCAGTGAAGCTATTCAAGTGTATCGGGGGAGCACTGAAGCTTTCTTT. Amino acid sequence: CASSEAIQVYRGSTEAFF. The chain carries TRBV6-1 and TRBJ1-1, with D possibly being TRBD1 (5 bases). The CDR3 is 18 residues long. Germline V gene lookup returns CDR1 MNHNS and CDR2 SASEGT. The germline V and J ends were trimmed by 0 bases and 4 bases, with 21 bases remaining between them.

The chain links TRBV18 to TRBJ1-2; no definite D call. The germline CDR1 and CDR2 sequences are KGHSH and LQKENI. The V gene lost 3 bases and the J gene lost 5 bases, with 10 bases spanning the gap. This CDR3 spans 13 amino acids. The CDR3 protein is CASSPREGYGYTF. The CDR3 coding sequence is TGTGCCAGCTCACCGAGGGAAGGTTATGGCTACACCTTC.

The chain joins TRBV27 to TRBJ2-3; 7 nucleotides align to TRBD1. Germline lookup yields CDR1 MNHEY and CDR2 SMNVEV (reference sequence). V gave up 5 bases and J gave up 3 bases; unmatched junction bases: 11. The CDR3 contains 16 residues. The CDR3 nucleotides read TGTGCCAGCAGTAACCGGGACAGCTATTGGACAGATACGCAGTATTTT. Its translation: CASSNRDSYWTDTQYF.

This sequence joins TRBV10-1 and TRBJ1-3; D gene unclear. The CDR3 totals 15 residues. Trimming removed 0 bases at V and 2 bases at J, with 8 bases between. From germline, CDR1 is WNHNN and CDR2 SYGVQD (reference sequence). The CDR3 coding sequence is TGCGCCAGCAGTGAGTCGGGAGGTCCTGGAAACACCATATATTTT. Its translation: CASSESGGPGNTIYF.

The chain uses TRBV7-8 and TRBJ2-3, with 9 positions matching TRBD2. Germline trimming cut 0 bases from V and 8 bases from J; bases unmatched to any gene: 9. CDR1 and CDR2 (germline): SGHVS, FQNEAQ. This CDR3 has 16 residues. This chain's CDR3 is CASSLAGAGGYVTQYF. The DNA of the CDR3 is TGTGCCAGCAGCTTAGCGGGCGCGGGGGGGTACGTTACGCAGTATTTT.

V is TRBV15 and J is TRBJ2-2; 11 nucleotides match TRBD1. V lost 5 bases, J lost 4 bases, and 12 bases stayed unmatched. CDR1 and CDR2 (germline): LNHNV, YYDKDF (reference sequence). This CDR3 contains 18 residues. The CDR3 region has the DNA TGTGCCACCAGCCTCGCCGGGACAGGGGGAAGAATCACCGGGGAGCTGTTTTTT. Its protein is CATSLAGTGGRITGELFF. Using reference TRBV15 and TRBJ2-2 for the parts outside the CDR3, the full variable domain is DAMVIQNPRYQVTQFGKPVTLSCSQTLNHNVMYWYQQKSSQAPKLLFHYYDKDFNNEADTPDNFQSRRPNTSFCFLDIRSPGLGDTAMYLCATSLAGTGGRITGELFFGEGSRLTVL.

A single count supports this clone. The chain combines TRBV7-9 with TRBJ1-1, with D uncertain. The CDR3 totals 13 residues. CDR1 is SEHNR and CDR2 is FQNEAQ in the germline V gene (reference sequence). Trimming left V 0 bases short and J 4 bases short, with 6 bases between. This CDR3 is CASSLAYVTEAFF. Here the CDR3 DNA reads TGTGCCAGCAGCTTAGCCTACGTCACTGAAGCTTTCTTT.

The V gene is TRBV25-1, the J gene TRBJ1-2; TRBD1 aligns across 10 bases. The CDR3 is 13 amino acids. V was clipped by 4 bases and J by 4 bases; unmatched bases: 0. Germline CDR1 reads MGHDK; CDR2 reads SYGVNS. As DNA, the CDR3 is TGTGCCAGCAGTGGGACAGGGGGCTATGGCTACACCTTC. As protein: CASSGTGGYGYTF.

This clone was recorded only once. The chain employs TRBV19 and TRBJ2-3, with D perhaps matching TRBD2 (5 bases). Trimming took 11 bases from V and 6 from J, leaving 21 bases between them. This CDR3 is built from 14 residues. CDR1 and CDR2 from the germline V gene are LNHDA and SQIVND (reference sequence). The CDR3 sequence: CALPRPKCGDTQYF. For the CDR3, the DNA is TGTGCCCTCCCACGCCCTAAGTGCGGGGATACGCAGTATTTT.

V gene TRBV5-1 combines with J gene TRBJ1-5; D not certain. The germline CDR1 and CDR2 sequences are SGHRS and YFSETQ. This CDR3 has 13 residues. The V end was cut by 5 bases, the J end by 0 bases, with 6 bases between. The CDR3 protein is CASRPDSNQPQHF. CDR3 coding DNA: TGCGCCAGCAGGCCAGATAGCAATCAGCCCCAGCATTTT.

The chain is built from TRBV7-3 and TRBJ2-5, with 12 bases matching TRBD2. V shed 2 bases and J 5 bases; nucleotides not matched to a gene: 6. Per the germline V gene, CDR1 is SGHTA and CDR2 is FQGTGA. This CDR3 is built from 16 residues. In DNA, the CDR3 is TGTGCCAGCAGCTTACTCGGGACTAGCGGGCATGAGACCCAGTACTTC. Protein sequence: CASSLLGTSGHETQYF.

This clone was found once. V usage is TRBV7-3 and J usage is TRBJ2-1, with 7 nucleotides matching TRBD1. Per the germline V gene, CDR1 is SGHTA and CDR2 is FQGTGA. The CDR3 contains 14 residues. The junction had 8 bases not matched to a gene; V was cut back by 2 bases and J by 10 bases. This CDR3 is CASSLAGTVKEQFF. For the CDR3, the DNA is TGTGCCAGCAGCTTAGCCGGGACAGTCAAGGAGCAGTTCTTC.

This CDR3 reads CATRGMAGKLTGELFF. The DNA for the CDR3 is TGTGCCACCAGGGGTATGGCAGGCAAACTCACCGGGGAGCTGTTTTTT. This rearrangement joins TRBV15 to TRBJ2-2, with D unresolved. This CDR3 contains 16 residues. CDR1 LNHNV and CDR2 YYDKDF come from the germline V gene (reference sequence). Trimming took 6 bases from V and 4 from J, leaving 18 bases between them. The variable domain in full, completed from reference TRBV15 and TRBJ2-2, reads DAMVIQNPRYQVTQFGKPVTLSCSQTLNHNVMYWYQQKSSQAPKLLFHYYDKDFNNEADTPDNFQSRRPNTSFCFLDIRSPGLGDTAMYLCATRGMAGKLTGELFFGEGSRLTVL.

V and J are TRBV5-4 and TRBJ2-2; 8 nucleotides agree with TRBD1. The CDR3 runs 15 residues. Germline V CDR1 and CDR2: SGHNT, YYREEE (reference sequence). The V and J ends lost 4 bases and 4 bases, in that order; junction bases with no gene match: 6. The CDR3 sequence is CASSIPQGGTGELFF. CDR3 DNA sequence: TGTGCCAGCAGCATACCACAGGGGGGCACCGGGGAGCTGTTTTTT. Based on the CDR3 plus reference TRBV5-4 and TRBJ2-2, the full variable domain is ETGVTQSPTHLIKTRGQQVTLRCSSQSGHNTVSWYQQALGQGPQFIFQYYREEENGRGNFPPRFSGLQFPNYSSELNVNALELDDSALYLCASSIPQGGTGELFFGEGSRLTVL.